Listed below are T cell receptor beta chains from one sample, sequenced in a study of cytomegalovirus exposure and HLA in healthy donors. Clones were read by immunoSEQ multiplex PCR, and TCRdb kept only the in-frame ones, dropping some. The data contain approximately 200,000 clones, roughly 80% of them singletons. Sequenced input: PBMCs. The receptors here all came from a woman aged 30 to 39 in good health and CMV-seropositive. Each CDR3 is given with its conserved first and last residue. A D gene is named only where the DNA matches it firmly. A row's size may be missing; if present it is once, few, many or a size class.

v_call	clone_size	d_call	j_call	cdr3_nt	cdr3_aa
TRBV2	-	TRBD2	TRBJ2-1	TGTGCCAGCAGTGAAGATAAAACAGCGGGGAGCTCCTACAATGAGCAGTTCTTC	CASSEDKTAGSSYNEQFF
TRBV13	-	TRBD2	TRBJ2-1	TGTGCCAGCAGCACCGGGGGACTAGGAAAGGGTGAGCAGTTCTTC	CASSTGGLGKGEQFF
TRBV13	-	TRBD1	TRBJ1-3	TGTGCCAGCTCCTTACAGGGGACTGGAAACACCATATATTTT	CASSLQGTGNTIYF
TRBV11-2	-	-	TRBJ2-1	TGTGCCAGCAGCTTACTAGCGTCAGGCAATGAGCAGTTCTTC	CASSLLASGNEQFF
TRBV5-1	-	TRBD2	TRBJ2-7	TGCGCCAGCAGCTTGCCCTCCCTACTCGGGAGGGGAGGCGAGCAGTACTTC	CASSLPSLLGRGGEQYF
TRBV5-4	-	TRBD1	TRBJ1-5	TGTGCCAGCAGCTTGGCCGGACAGGGCAATCAGCCCCAGCATTTT	CASSLAGQGNQPQHF
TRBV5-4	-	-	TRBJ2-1	TGTGCCAGCAGCTTACCCAGTTTTAGGAGTTCGCAGTTCTTC	CASSLPSFRSSQFF
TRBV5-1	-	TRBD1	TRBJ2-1	TGCGCCAGCAGCTCCCGGGACAGGGGCGTCAATGAGCAGTTCTTC	CASSSRDRGVNEQFF
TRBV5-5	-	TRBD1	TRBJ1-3	TGTGCCAGCAAGGGACAGGGGGGCGGAAACACCATATATTTT	CASKGQGGGNTIYF
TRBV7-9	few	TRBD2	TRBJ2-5	TGTGCCAGCAGCTCCCGGACTAGCACTCAAGAGACCCAGTACTTC	CASSSRTSTQETQYF
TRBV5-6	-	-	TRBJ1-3	TGTGCCAGCAGCACTGGACCGGGGGGAAACACCATATATTTT	CASSTGPGGNTIYF
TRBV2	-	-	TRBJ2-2	TGTGCCAGCAGTATTAGCGGGAACACCGGGGAGCTGTTTTTT	CASSISGNTGELFF
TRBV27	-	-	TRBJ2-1	TGTGCCAGCAGTTTCCTTAGACAGCGCTACAATGAGCAGTTCTTC	CASSFLRQRYNEQFF
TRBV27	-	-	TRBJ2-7	TGTGCCAGCAGTTTATCGTACGGCTACGAGCAGTACTTC	CASSLSYGYEQYF
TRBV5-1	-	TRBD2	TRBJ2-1	TGCGCCAGCAGCCTGGAGGCTAGCGGGAAGCTGAATGAGCAGTTCTTC	CASSLEASGKLNEQFF
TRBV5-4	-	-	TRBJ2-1	TGTGCCAGCAGCTTGGGGCGGGATTTCTACAATGAGCAGTTCTTC	CASSLGRDFYNEQFF
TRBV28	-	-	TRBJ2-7	TGTGCCAGCCTTACGACCAACAGGGTCTACGAGCAGTACTTC	CASLTTNRVYEQYF
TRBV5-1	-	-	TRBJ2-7	TGCGCCAGCAGCTTGGCCAGCGGCCACTACGAGCAGTACTTC	CASSLASGHYEQYF
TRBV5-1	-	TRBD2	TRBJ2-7	TGCGCCAGCAGCTTTCGATCGCTAGCGGGCACCTACGAGCAGTACTTC	CASSFRSLAGTYEQYF
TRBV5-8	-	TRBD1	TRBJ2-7	TGTGCCAGCAGCTTGGAGGGACAGCTATCCTACGAGCAGTACTTC	CASSLEGQLSYEQYF
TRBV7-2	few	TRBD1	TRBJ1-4	TGTGCCAGCAGCGTGGGACAGGGCAGGGAAAAACTGTTTTTT	CASSVGQGREKLFF
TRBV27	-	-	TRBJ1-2	TGTGCCAGCAGTTTAATAGGGGGTAACCTTAACTATGGCTACACCTTC	CASSLIGGNLNYGYTF
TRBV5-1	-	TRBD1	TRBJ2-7	TGCGCCAGCAGCTTGCGTCCAGAGGGACAGGTGTCCTACGAGCAGTACTTC	CASSLRPEGQVSYEQYF
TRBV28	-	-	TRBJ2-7	TGTGCCAGCAGTCCTGGAGGTGGATCCCTTTACGAGCAGTACTTC	CASSPGGGSLYEQYF
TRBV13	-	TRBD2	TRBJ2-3	TGTGCCAGCAGCTTAGGGGGAGGGGGCACAGATACGCAGTATTTT	CASSLGGGGTDTQYF
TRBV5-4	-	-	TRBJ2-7	TGTGCCAGCAGCCTGGTCCCGGACGAGCAGTACTTC	CASSLVPDEQYF
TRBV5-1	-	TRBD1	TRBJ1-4	TGCGCCAGCAGCGGCCGGGACAGGGATGTACCCCTTAATGAAAAACTGTTTTTT	CASSGRDRDVPLNEKLFF
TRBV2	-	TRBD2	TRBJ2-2	TGTGCCAGCAGCGGGACTAGCGGGAGTGACACCGGGGAGCTGTTTTTT	CASSGTSGSDTGELFF
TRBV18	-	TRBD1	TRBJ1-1	TGTGCCAGCTCCAAGACAGGGGGCGTTGGGGATGAAGCTTTCTTT	CASSKTGGVGDEAFF
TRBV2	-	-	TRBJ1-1	TGTGCCGGATGGACGGGCGAAGGGGCTATGAACACTGAAGCTTTCTTT	CAGWTGEGAMNTEAFF
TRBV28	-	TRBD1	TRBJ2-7	TGTGCCAGCAGTTTAGGGAGGACAGGGGAAGACGAGCAGTACTTC	CASSLGRTGEDEQYF
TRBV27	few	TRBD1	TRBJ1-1	TGTGCCAGCAGTTTAGGGACAGTTAACACTGAAGCTTTCTTT	CASSLGTVNTEAFF
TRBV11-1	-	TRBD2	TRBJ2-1	TGTGCCAGCAGCTTAAGCTTCGCGGGAGGTTACAATGAGCAGTTCTTC	CASSLSFAGGYNEQFF
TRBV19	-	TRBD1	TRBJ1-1	TGTGCCAGTAGTGTTACAGGGGTTGGCACTGAAGCTTTCTTT	CASSVTGVGTEAFF
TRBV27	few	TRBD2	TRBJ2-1	TGTGCCAGCAGTTACGGGACTAGCGGGAAGAATGAGCAGTTCTTC	CASSYGTSGKNEQFF
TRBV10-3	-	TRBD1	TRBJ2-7	TGTGCCATCAGTGAGGACAGGGTATCCGAGCAGTACTTC	CAISEDRVSEQYF
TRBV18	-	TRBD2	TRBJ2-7	TGTGCCAGCTCACCTTTTTTGAGGGAGGGCCCCAACGAGCAGTACTTC	CASSPFLREGPNEQYF
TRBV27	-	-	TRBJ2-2	TGTGCCAGCAGTTTCAAGAACACCGGGGAGCTGTTTTTT	CASSFKNTGELFF
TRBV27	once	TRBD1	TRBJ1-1	TGTGCCAGCAGTTCGGACCGGGACAGGGGGCGGTGGACTGAAGCTTTCTTT	CASSSDRDRGRWTEAFF
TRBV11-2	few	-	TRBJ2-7	TGTGCCAGCAGCGTTGACCTAGCCCACGAGCAGTACTTC	CASSVDLAHEQYF
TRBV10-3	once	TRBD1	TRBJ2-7	TGTGCCAACGGGGACAGCTCCTACGAGCAGTACTTC	CANGDSSYEQYF
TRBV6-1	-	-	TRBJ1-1	TGTGCCAGCAGACCCCCAGGGAACACTGAAGCTTTCTTT	CASRPPGNTEAFF
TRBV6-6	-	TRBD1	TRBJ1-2	TGTGCCAGCAGTTCTAGGGGGCTGGTCTATGGCTACACCTTC	CASSSRGLVYGYTF
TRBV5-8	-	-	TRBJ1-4	TGTGCCAGCAGCCCATTACAGGGCCACCTGAATGAAAAACTGTTTTTT	CASSPLQGHLNEKLFF
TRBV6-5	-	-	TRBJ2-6	TGTGCCAGCAGTTCGCGGGGAGGGGCCAACGTCCTGACTTTC	CASSSRGGANVLTF
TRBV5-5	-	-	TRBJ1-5	TGTGCCAGCAGCTTGGCGGCAGAGGGGGAGCCCCAGCATTTT	CASSLAAEGEPQHF
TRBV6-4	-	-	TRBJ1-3	TGTGCCAAACACAGCTCTGGAAACACCATATATTTT	CAKHSSGNTIYF
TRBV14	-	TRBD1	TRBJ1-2	TGTGCCAGCAGCCAAGATCTTCGACAGGGAGGCTACACCTTC	CASSQDLRQGGYTF
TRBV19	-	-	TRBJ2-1	TGTGCCAGTAGTATTGCGGGAATCGATGAGCAGTTCTTC	CASSIAGIDEQFF
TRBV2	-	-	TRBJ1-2	TGTGCCAGCAGTGAAGGTTGGCTTATCTATGGCTACACCTTC	CASSEGWLIYGYTF
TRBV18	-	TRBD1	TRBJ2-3	TGTGCCAGCTCACCCCACGGACAGGGCACAGATACGCAGTATTTT	CASSPHGQGTDTQYF
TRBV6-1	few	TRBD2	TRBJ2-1	TGTGCCAGCAGCCTGACTAGCGGGAGCAATGAGCAGTTCTTC	CASSLTSGSNEQFF
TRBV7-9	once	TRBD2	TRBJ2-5	TGTGCCAGCAGCTCCTTAGCGGGAGGGCGAAGGGAGACCCAGTACTTC	CASSSLAGGRRETQYF
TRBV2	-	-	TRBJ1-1	TGTGCCAGCAAGGGGATTGAAGCTTTCTTT	CASKGIEAFF